The present T cell receptor (beta chain) was sequenced within a study of blood T cell repertoires in COVID-19. Study details: Specimens from acute and convalescent COVID-19 originated in the United States, Italy and Spain. T cells, B-cell-depleted T cells, or PBMCs supplied cDNA or gDNA.

Original processing methods: Estimates of nucleated cell counts were drawn from the amplification of reference gene primers. TCRdb's copy holds only in-frame clones and misses some; the assay was immunoSEQ multiplex PCR. The DNA gave D and trimming, while V, J and clone size come from that table. The profile shows 170,000 or so clones, 70% to 90% of them singletons. The ends lost 2 bases at V and 2 bases at J; junction bases unmatched: 6. CDR1 is SGHTA, CDR2 FQGNSA, per germline. The CDR3 sequence is 15 residues long. The chain combines TRBV7-2 with TRBJ2-7; 7 bases line up with TRBD1. The sample comprised peripheral blood. This TCR came from a man younger than 30 who had recovered from COVID-19. The CDR3 protein is CASSLKRTGTYEQYF. Written as DNA, the CDR3 is TGTGCCAGCAGCTTAAAGAGGACAGGAACCTACGAGCAGTACTTC. The variable domain in full, with the rest retrieved from reference TRBV7-2 and TRBJ2-7, is GAGVSQSPSNKVTEKGKDVELRCDPISGHTALYWYRQSLGQGLEFLIYFQGNSAPDKSGLPSDRFSAERTGGSVSTLTIQRTQQEDSAVYLCASSLKRTGTYEQYFGPGTRLTVT.